The next 10 T cell receptor beta chains were all read from a single sample in a study of blood T cell repertoires in COVID-19. Clones were sequenced by immunoSEQ multiplex PCR, and TCRdb holds only the in-frame ones, with some missing. This sample has some 350,000 clones, with about nine tenths found just once. Source material: peripheral blood. These receptors originate from a woman in her 70s with COVID-19, enrolled during active disease.

The rearrangement links TRBV5-1 to TRBJ2-5; maybe TRBD1 (6 bases). The CDR3 contains 15 residues. V dropped 0 bases and J dropped 5 bases, with 14 bases sitting between them. Germline CDR1 SGHRS, CDR2 YFSETQ. The DNA for the CDR3 is TGCGCCAGCAGCTTGGAAGGCAGGGGCTGGGAGACCCAGTACTTC. Its translation is CASSLEGRGWETQYF. Variable domain in full (rest from reference TRBV5-1 and TRBJ2-5): KAGVTQTPRYLIKTRGQQVTLSCSPISGHRSVSWYQQTPGQGLQFLFEYFSETQRNKGNFPGRFSGRQFSNSRSEMNVSTLELGDSALYLCASSLEGRGWETQYFGPGTRLLVL.

With respect to this clone: Other DNA sequences of this sample code for an identical CDR3. Here the CDR3 reads CASSLYRGETQYF. DNA of the CDR3: TGTGCCAGCAGTTTATACAGGGGAGAGACCCAGTACTTC. The chain combines TRBV27 with TRBJ2-5; TRBD1 agrees at 7 bases. Losses at the gene ends were 1 base for V and 4 bases for J; bases not matched to a gene: 0. The CDR3 has 13 amino acids. Germline CDR1 MNHEY, CDR2 SMNVEV (reference sequence).

Written as DNA, the CDR3 is TGTGCCAGCAGCAAAGTTACGGGGGGCTGGGATAACTATGGCTACACCTTC. It is translated as CASSKVTGGWDNYGYTF. The V call is TRBV21-1, the J call TRBJ1-2. TRBV21-1 is shown as a pseudogene. The CDR3 is 17 residues long.

The J gene is TRBJ1-6, the V gene TRBV5-1; tentatively, D is TRBD1 (5 bases). Trimming took off 0 bases at V and 8 bases at J, with 15 bases between the two ends. Germline V gene data show CDR1 as SGHRS and CDR2 as YFSETQ. This CDR3 comprises 16 residues. The CDR3 spells CASSLVWQGSDSPLHF. The CDR3, as DNA: TGCGCCAGCAGCTTGGTTTGGCAGGGTTCGGATTCACCCCTCCACTTT.

This clone was found once. The V gene is TRBV6-6, the J gene TRBJ1-2, with TRBD1 identical over 8 bases. The CDR3 covers 15 residues. Germline CDR1 is MNHNY and CDR2 is SVGAGI (reference sequence). V lost 7 bases, J lost 0 bases, and 7 bases stayed unmatched. CDR3 amino acids: CASNKPDRANYGYTF. CDR3 DNA sequence: TGTGCCAGCAACAAACCGGACAGGGCTAACTATGGCTACACCTTC.

The chain has TRBV5-1 and TRBJ1-1, with 8 bases lining up with TRBD1. Per germline, CDR1 SGHRS and CDR2 YFSETQ. The length of the CDR3 is 14 residues. Germline trimming cut 7 bases from V and 2 bases from J; bases unmatched to any gene: 7. CDR3 protein: CASFGQGQNTEAFF. In DNA form, the CDR3 reads TGCGCCAGCTTCGGACAGGGCCAAAACACTGAAGCTTTCTTT. Complete variable domain (other parts from reference TRBV5-1 and TRBJ1-1): KAGVTQTPRYLIKTRGQQVTLSCSPISGHRSVSWYQQTPGQGLQFLFEYFSETQRNKGNFPGRFSGRQFSNSRSEMNVSTLELGDSALYLCASFGQGQNTEAFFGQGTRLTVV.

V is TRBV6-6 and J is TRBJ1-1, with 8 positions matching TRBD1. V gave up 0 bases and J gave up 11 bases; unmatched junction bases: 8. From germline, CDR1 is MNHNY and CDR2 SVGAGI (reference sequence). The length of the CDR3 is 14 residues. The CDR3 DNA sequence: TGTGCCAGCAGTTACTCAGCGGGACAGGAAATGGCTTTCTTT. Translating gives CASSYSAGQEMAFF.

In this sample, this clone turned up once. The rearrangement joins TRBV2 to TRBJ1-1; no definite D call. The germline V gene encodes CDR1 SNHLY and CDR2 FYNNEI. CDR3 length: 13 residues. V was pared by 7 bases and J by 3 bases, with 12 bases between. For the CDR3, the DNA is TGTGCCAGCAAAGCGAATGCGGACACTGAAGCTTTCTTT. Translating it yields CASKANADTEAFF.

The V call is TRBV9, the J call TRBJ1-1, with TRBD1 identical over 9 bases. V was pared by 0 bases and J by 3 bases, with 6 bases of the junction left unmatched. From germline, CDR1 is SGDLS and CDR2 YYNGEE. This CDR3 is built from 16 residues. The CDR3, as DNA: TGTGCCAGCAGCGTAGCGAGGGACAGGGCGGACACTGAAGCTTTCTTT. Translated: CASSVARDRADTEAFF.

The chain joins TRBV24-1 to TRBJ2-7; D might be TRBD1 (8 bases). Germline CDR1 KGHDR, CDR2 SFDVKD. The CDR3 is 21 amino acids. V lost 7 bases, J lost 4 bases, and 37 bases lay in between. The CDR3 is CATRPPGGDRGPLLTPYEQYF. In DNA, the CDR3 is TGTGCCACCAGACCCCCGGGAGGCGACAGGGGTCCCCTTCTTACACCATACGAGCAGTACTTC.